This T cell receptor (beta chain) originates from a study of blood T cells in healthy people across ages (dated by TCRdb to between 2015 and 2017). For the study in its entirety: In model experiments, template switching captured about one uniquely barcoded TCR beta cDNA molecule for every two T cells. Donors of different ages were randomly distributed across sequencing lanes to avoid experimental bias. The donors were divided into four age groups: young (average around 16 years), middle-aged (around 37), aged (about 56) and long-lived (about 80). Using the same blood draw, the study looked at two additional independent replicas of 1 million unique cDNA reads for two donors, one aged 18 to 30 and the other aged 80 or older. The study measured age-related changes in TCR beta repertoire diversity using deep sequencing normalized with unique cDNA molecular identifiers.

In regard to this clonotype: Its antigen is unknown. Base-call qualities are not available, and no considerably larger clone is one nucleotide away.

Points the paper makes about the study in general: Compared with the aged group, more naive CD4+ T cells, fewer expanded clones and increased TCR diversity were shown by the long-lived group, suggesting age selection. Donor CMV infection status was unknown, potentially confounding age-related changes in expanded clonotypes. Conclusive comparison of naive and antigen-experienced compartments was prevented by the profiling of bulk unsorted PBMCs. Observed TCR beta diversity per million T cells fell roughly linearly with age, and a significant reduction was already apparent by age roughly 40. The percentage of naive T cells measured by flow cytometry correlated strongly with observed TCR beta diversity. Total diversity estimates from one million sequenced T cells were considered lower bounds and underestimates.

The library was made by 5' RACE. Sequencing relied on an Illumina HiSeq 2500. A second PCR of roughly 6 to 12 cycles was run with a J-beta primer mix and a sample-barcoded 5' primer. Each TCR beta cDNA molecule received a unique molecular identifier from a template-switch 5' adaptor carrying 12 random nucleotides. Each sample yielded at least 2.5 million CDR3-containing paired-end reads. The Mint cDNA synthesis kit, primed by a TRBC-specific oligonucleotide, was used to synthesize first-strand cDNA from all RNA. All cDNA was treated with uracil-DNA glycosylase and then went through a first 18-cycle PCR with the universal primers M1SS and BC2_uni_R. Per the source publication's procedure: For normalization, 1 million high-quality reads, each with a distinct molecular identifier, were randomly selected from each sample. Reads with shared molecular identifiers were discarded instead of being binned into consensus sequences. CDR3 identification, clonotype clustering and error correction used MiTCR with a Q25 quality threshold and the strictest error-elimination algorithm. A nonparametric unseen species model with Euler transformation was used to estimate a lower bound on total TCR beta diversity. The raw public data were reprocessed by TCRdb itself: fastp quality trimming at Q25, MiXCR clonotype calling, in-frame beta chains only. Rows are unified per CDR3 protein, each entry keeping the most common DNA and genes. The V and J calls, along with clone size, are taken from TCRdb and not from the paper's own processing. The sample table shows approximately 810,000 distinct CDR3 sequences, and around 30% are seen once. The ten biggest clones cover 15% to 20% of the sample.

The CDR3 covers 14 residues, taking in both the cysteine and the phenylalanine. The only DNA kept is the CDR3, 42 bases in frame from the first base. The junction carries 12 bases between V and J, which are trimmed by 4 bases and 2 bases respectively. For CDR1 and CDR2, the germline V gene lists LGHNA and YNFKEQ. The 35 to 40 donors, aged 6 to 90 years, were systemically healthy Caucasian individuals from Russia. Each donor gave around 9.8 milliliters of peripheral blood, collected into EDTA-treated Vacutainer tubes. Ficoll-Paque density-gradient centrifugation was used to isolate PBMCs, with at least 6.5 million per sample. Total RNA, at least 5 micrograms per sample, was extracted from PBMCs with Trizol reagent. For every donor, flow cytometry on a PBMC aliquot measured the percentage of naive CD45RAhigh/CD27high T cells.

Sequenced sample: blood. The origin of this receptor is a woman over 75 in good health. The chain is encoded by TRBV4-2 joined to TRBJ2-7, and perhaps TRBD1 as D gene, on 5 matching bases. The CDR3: CASSPQGNPYEQYF. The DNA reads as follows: TGTGCCAGCAGCCCTCAGGGTAATCCCTACGAGCAGTACTTC.